This T cell receptor beta chain was sequenced for a study of blood T cells in healthy people across ages. Study findings and constraints: Greater diversity and more naive CD4+ cells were seen in long-lived donors than in aged donors.

Germline V gives CDR1 MRHNA, CDR2 SNTAGT. The CDR3 length is 15 residues. This clonotype has just a few counts. Antigen: not known. Sample-barcoded 5' priming and a J-beta primer mix drove a second PCR of 7 to 11 cycles. TCRdb re-called the 5' RACE reads with MiXCR, one entry per CDR3 protein. This repertoire shows fewer than 600,000 distinct CDR3 sequences, around a quarter found once; its top ten account for approximately 3.7%. The sample also formed part of further work on T cells of mothers and their children.

This chain joins TRBV6-4 and TRBJ2-5; D may be TRBD2 (6 bases). Judging by the DNA end, TRBJ2-1 fits better; the J call may be wrong. The clonotype was recovered from a boy aged 2 to 9 in good health. Sequencing was carried out using blood. CDR3 nucleotide sequence: TGTGCCAGCAGTGGTACGGGGGACCCGTTCAGGGAGCAGTTCTTC. It specifies CASSGTGDPFREQFF.